A single sample is the source of the 14 T cell receptor gamma chains below, sequenced in a study of intestinal T cells in coeliac disease. Nine to ten formalin-fixed paraffin-embedded scrolls, each 5 µm thick, supplied each case's genomic DNA. TRG repertoires were amplified with LymphoTrack primers from roughly 190 ng of biopsy DNA. TCRdb re-called clones from the multiplex PCR reads via CATT. The sample shows about 800 gamma-chain clones, over 45% of them seen only once. The sample comprised a duodenal biopsy. These receptors were collected from a human donor with celiac disease.

Details on this clone: The sample has other DNA sequences that encode this CDR3 too. V and J are TRGV4 and TRGJP1. The CDR3 has 20 amino acids. The germline CDR1 and CDR2 sequences are EGSTGY and YDSYTSSV. After removal of 0 bases from V and 1 base from J, the junction contained 17 bases not matched to a gene. The CDR3 reads CATWDGGRGGWFTTGWFKIF. The CDR3 region has the DNA TGTGCCACCTGGGATGGGGGGCGCGGAGGGTGGTTTACCACTGGTTGGTTCAAGATATTT.

This chain uses TRGV4 with TRGJP1. J gave up 1 base and V 5 bases, and 22 bases lay outside the gene matches. Germline loops: CDR1 EGSTGY, CDR2 YDSYTSSV. The CDR3 has 20 residues. The CDR3 here is CATWGWGRGGWFTTGWFKIF. In DNA form, the CDR3 reads TGTGCCACCTGGGGATGGGGACGCGGAGGGTGGTTTACCACTGGTTGGTTCAAGATATTT.

V gene TRGV11 combines with J gene TRGJP1. TRGV11 is known as an ORF, though its function is uncertain. With 12 bases clipped from V and 2 bases from J, the junction kept 15 bases outside the gene matches. The CDR3 runs 16 residues. The CDR3 sequence: CACLDCWMTTGWFKIF. The CDR3 DNA reads TGTGCCTGCCTGGATTGCTGGATGACCACTGGTTGGTTCAAGATATTT.

For this clone: TCRdb has a much larger clone's protein, which differs at residue 3 from the translation of this DNA, likely because of a read error; what is shown is the protein translated from the DNA. This chain links TRGV8 with TRGJP1. CDR3 size: 16 residues. In germline, CDR1 is VENAVY, CDR2 YDSYNSRV. The CDR3 nucleotides read TGTGCCGCCTGGGATATATATGGGGCCACTGGTTGGTTCAAGATATTT. Its protein product is CAAWDIYGATGWFKIF.

The chain uses TRGV9 and TRGJP1. Germline CDR1 and CDR2: GITISATS and ISYDGTV (reference sequence). V lost 5 bases and J lost 0; bases outside the gene matches: 21. This CDR3 has 20 amino acids. The CDR3 DNA reads TGTGCCTTGTGGGCAGGTGCCCCGTGCCCACCTTATACCACTGGTTGGTTCAAGATATTT. It encodes CALWAGAPCPPYTTGWFKIF.

The V call is TRGV11, the J call TRGJ1 or TRGJ2. TRGV11 carries the ORF label, with uncertain function. Unmatched junction bases numbered 2, after V lost 6 bases and J lost 0 bases. CDR3 size: 13 residues. In DNA form, the CDR3 reads TGTGCCTGCTGGATTGGGAATTATTATAAGAAACTCTTT. Translating it yields CACWIGNYYKKLF.

This clone was detected only a few times. The amino acid sequence in TCRdb belongs to a much larger clone and departs from this DNA's translation at residue 13, likely a sequencing read error; the sequence shown is translated from the DNA. The J gene is TRGJP1, the V gene TRGV8. This CDR3 has 17 residues. In germline, CDR1 is VENAVY, CDR2 YDSYNSRV. CDR3 region: CATWDRSVGATGRFKIF. As DNA, the CDR3 is TGTGCCACCTGGGATAGGTCGGTGGGTGCCACTGGTCGGTTCAAGATATTT.

As to this clone: This could be a read error, since a much larger clone is one nucleotide away. The chain joins TRGV3 to TRGJ1 or TRGJ2. Per germline, CDR1 VTNTFY and CDR2 YDVSTARD (reference sequence). The CDR3 consists of 21 residues. The CDR3 sequence is CAAWDRPGFSTKRSNYYKKLF. The CDR3 bases are TGTGCCGCCTGGGACAGGCCTGGATTTTCAACGAAACGCTCCAATTATTATAAGAAACTCTTT.

J is TRGJP1 and V is TRGV2. V dropped 2 bases and J dropped 11; count of bases not matched to a gene: 8. The CDR3 has 13 residues. Germline V gene sequence: CDR1 EGSNGY, CDR2 YDSYNSKV. The CDR3 DNA follows: TGTGCCACCTGGGACGAGAGGAGCTGGTTCAAGATATTT. Protein: CATWDERSWFKIF.

V gene TRGV4 combines with J gene TRGJ1 or TRGJ2. CDR1 and CDR2 (germline): EGSTGY, YDSYTSSV. The ends lost 5 bases at V and 7 bases at J; junction bases unmatched: 11. This CDR3 is 13 amino acids long. The CDR3 region is CATWGWARYKKLF. In DNA, the CDR3 is TGTGCCACCTGGGGATGGGCGCGATATAAGAAACTCTTT.

The chain combines TRGV8 with TRGJP1. With 0 bases clipped from V and 4 bases from J, the junction kept 5 bases outside the gene matches. CDR1 is VENAVY, CDR2 YDSYNSRV, per germline. The CDR3 extends over 15 amino acids. CDR3 nucleotide sequence: TGTGCCACCTGGGATAGGCGGGACACTGGTTGGTTCAAGATATTT. This encodes CATWDRRDTGWFKIF.

This clone is large by share. Other DNA variants within this sample encode the same CDR3. The chain links TRGV8 to TRGJ1 or TRGJ2. The CDR3 extends over 13 amino acids. J gave up 7 bases and V 0 bases, and 6 bases lay outside the gene matches. Looked up from germline, CDR1 is VENAVY and CDR2 is YDSYNSRV. Here the CDR3 reads CATWDRPNYKKLF. CDR3 nucleotides: TGTGCCACCTGGGATAGGCCTAACTATAAGAAACTCTTT.

This clone is large (0.1 to 1%) by share. This same CDR3 is encoded by further DNA sequences in the sample. This chain connects TRGV10 to TRGJ1 or TRGJ2. TRGV10 is noted as an ORF with a role that remains uncertain. This CDR3 has 11 residues. Trimming took 8 bases from V and 6 from J; bases not matched to a gene: 5. CDR3 nucleotide sequence: TGTGCTGCGTGGGCTCCTTATAAGAAACTCTTT. It yields the protein CAAWAPYKKLF.

With regard to this clone: It differs at one base from a far larger clone, so likely a read error. In the same sample, other DNA sequences code for this CDR3. V usage is TRGV11 and J usage is TRGJP2. TRGV11 is assigned to the ORF class and has an uncertain function. Trimming took 0 bases from V and 14 from J; bases not matched to a gene: 6. CDR3 size: 13 residues. The CDR3 here is CACWIRHGRIKTF. The CDR3 DNA reads TGTGCCTGCTGGATTAGGCACGGGAGAATCAAGACGTTT.